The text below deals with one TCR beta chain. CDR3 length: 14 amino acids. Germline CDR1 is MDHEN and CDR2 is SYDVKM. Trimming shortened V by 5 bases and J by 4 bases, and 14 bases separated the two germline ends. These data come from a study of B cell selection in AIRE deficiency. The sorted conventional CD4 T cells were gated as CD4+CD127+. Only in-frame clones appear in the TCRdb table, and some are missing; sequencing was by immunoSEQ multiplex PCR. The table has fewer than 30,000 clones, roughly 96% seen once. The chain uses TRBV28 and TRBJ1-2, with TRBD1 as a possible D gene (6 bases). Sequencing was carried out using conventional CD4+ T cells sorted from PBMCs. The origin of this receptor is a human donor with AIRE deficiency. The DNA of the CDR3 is TGTGCCAGCAGTGGGGGCAGGACCCTCTATGGCTACACCTTC. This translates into CASSGGRTLYGYTF.